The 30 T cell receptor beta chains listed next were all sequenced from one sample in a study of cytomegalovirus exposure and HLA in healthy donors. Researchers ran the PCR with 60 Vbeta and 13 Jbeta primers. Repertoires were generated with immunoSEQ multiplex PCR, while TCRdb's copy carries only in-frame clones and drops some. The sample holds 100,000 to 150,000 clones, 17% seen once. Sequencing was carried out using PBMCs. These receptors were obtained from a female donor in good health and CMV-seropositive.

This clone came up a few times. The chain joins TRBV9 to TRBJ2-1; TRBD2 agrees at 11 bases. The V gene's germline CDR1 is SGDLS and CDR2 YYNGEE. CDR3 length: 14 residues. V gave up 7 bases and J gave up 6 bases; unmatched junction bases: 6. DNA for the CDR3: TGTGCCAGCGGCAGACTAGCGGGGATCAATGAGCAGTTCTTC. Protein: CASGRLAGINEQFF.

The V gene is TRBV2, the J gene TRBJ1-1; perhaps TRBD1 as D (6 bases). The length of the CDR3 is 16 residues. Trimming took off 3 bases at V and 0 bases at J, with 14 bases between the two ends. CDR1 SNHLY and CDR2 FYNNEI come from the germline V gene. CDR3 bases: TGTGCCAGCAGTGAGAATGGGGGCCTCCTGAACACTGAAGCTTTCTTT. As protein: CASSENGGLLNTEAFF.

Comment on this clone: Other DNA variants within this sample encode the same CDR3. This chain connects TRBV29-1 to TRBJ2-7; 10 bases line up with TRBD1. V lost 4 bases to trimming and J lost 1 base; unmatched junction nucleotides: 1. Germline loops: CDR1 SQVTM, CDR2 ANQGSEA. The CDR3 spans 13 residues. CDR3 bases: TGCAGCGTTGGGGGACAGGGGTCCTACGAGCAGTACTTC. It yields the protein CSVGGQGSYEQYF.

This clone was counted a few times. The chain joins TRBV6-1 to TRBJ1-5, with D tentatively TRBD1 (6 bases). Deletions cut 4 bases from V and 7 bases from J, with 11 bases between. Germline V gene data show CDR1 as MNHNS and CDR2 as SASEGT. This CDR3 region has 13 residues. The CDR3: CASSVGQPQPQHF. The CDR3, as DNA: TGTGCCAGCAGTGTTGGACAGCCCCAGCCCCAGCATTTT.

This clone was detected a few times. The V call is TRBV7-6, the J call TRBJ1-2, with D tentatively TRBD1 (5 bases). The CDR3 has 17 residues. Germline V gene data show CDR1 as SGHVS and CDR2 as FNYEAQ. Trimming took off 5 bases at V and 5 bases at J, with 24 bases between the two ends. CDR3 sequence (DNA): TGTGCCAGCAGCCAGTTCGCAGGGCCTCGAAGTCAATATGGCTACACCTTC. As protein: CASSQFAGPRSQYGYTF.

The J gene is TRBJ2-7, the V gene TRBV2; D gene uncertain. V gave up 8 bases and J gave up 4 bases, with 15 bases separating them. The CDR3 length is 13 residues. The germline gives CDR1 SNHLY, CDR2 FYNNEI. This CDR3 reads CASLEGAPYEQYF. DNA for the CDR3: TGTGCCAGCCTAGAAGGAGCACCTTACGAGCAGTACTTC. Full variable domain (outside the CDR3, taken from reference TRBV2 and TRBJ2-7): EPEVTQTPSHQVTQMGQEVILRCVPISNHLYFYWYRQILGQKVEFLVSFYNNEISEKSEIFDDQFSVERPDGSNFTLKIRSTKLEDSAMYFCASLEGAPYEQYFGPGTRLTVT.

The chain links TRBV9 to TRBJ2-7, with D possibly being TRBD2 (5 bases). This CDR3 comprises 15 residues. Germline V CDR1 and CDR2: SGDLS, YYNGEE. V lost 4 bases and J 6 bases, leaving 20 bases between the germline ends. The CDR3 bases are TGTGCCAGCAGCATCAGTCCCCTCCAAGGGAGCGAGCAGTACTTC. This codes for CASSISPLQGSEQYF. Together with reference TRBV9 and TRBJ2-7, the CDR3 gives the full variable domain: DSGVTQTPKHLITATGQRVTLRCSPRSGDLSVYWYQQSLDQGLQFLIQYYNGEERAKGNILERFSAQQFPDLHSELNLSSLELGDSALYFCASSISPLQGSEQYFGPGTRLTVT.

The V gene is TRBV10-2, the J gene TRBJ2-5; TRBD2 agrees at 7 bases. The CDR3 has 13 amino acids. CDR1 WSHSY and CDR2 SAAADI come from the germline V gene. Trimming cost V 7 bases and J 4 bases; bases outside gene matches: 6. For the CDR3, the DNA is TGCGCCAGCAAGCAACCGGGGGGAGAGACCCAGTACTTC. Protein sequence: CASKQPGGETQYF.

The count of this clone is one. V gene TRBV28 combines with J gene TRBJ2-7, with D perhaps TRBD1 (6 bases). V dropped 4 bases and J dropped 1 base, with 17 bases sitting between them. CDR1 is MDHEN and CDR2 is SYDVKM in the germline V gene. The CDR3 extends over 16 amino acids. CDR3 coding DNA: TGTGCCAGCAGTTCCCAGGGACAAACTTTTTCCTACGAGCAGTACTTC. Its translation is CASSSQGQTFSYEQYF.

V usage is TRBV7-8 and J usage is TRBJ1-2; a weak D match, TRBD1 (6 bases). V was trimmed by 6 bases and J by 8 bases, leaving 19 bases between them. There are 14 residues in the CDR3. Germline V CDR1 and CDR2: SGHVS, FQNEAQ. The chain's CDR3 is CASSRTVGAGGYTF. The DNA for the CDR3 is TGTGCCAGCAGTCGCACTGTGGGGGCAGGGGGCTACACCTTC.

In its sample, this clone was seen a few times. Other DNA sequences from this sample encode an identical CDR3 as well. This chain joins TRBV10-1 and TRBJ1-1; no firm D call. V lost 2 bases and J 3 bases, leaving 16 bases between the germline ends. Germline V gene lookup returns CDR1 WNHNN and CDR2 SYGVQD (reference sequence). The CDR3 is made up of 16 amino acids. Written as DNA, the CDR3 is TGCGCCAGCAGTGAGACTGGAGGGCCCTCGTACACTGAAGCTTTCTTT. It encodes CASSETGGPSYTEAFF.

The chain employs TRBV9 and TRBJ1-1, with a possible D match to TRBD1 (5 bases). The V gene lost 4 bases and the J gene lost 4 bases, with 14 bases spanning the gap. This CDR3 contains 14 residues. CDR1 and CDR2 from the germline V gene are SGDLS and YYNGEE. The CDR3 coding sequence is TGTGCCAGCAGCAGGGGCCCCCGAGGCACTGAAGCTTTCTTT. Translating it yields CASSRGPRGTEAFF.

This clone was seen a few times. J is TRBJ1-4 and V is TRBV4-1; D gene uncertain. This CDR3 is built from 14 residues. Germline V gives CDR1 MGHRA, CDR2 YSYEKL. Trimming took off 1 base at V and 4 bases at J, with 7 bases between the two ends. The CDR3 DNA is TGCGCCAGCAGCCAAGCTTTCCTTAATGAAAAACTGTTTTTT. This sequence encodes CASSQAFLNEKLFF.

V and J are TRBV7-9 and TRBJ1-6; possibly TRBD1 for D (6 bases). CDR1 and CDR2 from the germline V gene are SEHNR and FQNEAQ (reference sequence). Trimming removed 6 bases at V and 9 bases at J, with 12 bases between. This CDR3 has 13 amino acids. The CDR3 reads CASRDGQISPLHF. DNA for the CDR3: TGTGCCAGCAGGGACGGACAGATTTCACCCCTCCACTTT.

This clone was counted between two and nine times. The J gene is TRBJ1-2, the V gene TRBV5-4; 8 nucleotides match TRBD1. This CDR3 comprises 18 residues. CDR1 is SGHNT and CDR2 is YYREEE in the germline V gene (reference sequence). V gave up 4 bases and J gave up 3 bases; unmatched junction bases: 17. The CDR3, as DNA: TGTGCCAGCAGCCGGATTATACCGGGACAGGTGTTCGACTATGGCTACACCTTC. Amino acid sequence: CASSRIIPGQVFDYGYTF. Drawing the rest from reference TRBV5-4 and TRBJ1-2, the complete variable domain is ETGVTQSPTHLIKTRGQQVTLRCSSQSGHNTVSWYQQALGQGPQFIFQYYREEENGRGNFPPRFSGLQFPNYSSELNVNALELDDSALYLCASSRIIPGQVFDYGYTFGSGTRLTVV.

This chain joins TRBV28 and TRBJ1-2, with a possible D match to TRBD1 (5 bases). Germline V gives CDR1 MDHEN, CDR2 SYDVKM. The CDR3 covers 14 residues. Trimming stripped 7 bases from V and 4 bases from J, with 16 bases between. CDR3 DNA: TGTGCCAGCACCCTAACCACAGGCCCCTATGGCTACACCTTC. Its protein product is CASTLTTGPYGYTF.

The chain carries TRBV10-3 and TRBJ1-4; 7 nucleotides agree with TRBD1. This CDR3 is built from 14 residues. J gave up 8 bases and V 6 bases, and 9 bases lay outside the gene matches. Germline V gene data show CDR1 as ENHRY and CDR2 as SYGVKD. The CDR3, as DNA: TGTGCCATCAGCCGCGACAGGGTAGGGGAAAAACTGTTTTTT. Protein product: CAISRDRVGEKLFF.

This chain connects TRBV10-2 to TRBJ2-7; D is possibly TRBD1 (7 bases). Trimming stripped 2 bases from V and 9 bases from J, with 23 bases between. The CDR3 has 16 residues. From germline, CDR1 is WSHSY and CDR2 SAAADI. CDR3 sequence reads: CASSEGLRQGGLGQYF. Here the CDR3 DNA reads TGCGCCAGCAGTGAGGGGTTGCGCCAGGGGGGATTGGGGCAGTACTTC.

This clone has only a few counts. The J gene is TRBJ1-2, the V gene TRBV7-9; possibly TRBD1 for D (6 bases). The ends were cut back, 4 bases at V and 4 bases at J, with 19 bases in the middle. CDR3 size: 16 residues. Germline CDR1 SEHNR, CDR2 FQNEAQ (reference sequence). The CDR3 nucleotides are TGTGCCAGCAGCTCGGGACACACTAGTGACACCTATGGCTACACCTTC. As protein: CASSSGHTSDTYGYTF. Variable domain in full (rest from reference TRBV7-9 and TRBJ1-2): DTGVSQNPRHKITKRGQNVTFRCDPISEHNRLYWYRQTLGQGPEFLTYFQNEAQLEKSRLLSDRFSAERPKGSFSTLEIQRTEQGDSAMYLCASSSGHTSDTYGYTFGSGTRLTVV.

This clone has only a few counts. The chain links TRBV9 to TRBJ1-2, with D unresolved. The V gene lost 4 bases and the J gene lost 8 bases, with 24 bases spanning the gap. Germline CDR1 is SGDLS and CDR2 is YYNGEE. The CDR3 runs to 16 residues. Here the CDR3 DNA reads TGTGCCAGCAGCTTTAACTCGGGTAGACCCTTTGACGGCTACACCTTC. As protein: CASSFNSGRPFDGYTF.

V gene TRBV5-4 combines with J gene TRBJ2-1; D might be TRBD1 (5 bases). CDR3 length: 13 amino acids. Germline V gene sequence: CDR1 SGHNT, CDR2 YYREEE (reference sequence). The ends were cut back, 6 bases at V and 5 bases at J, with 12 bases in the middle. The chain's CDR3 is CASTPGANNEQFF. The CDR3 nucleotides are TGTGCCAGCACCCCTGGGGCGAACAATGAGCAGTTCTTC.

CDR3 sequence reads: CASRISGEGSNQPQHF. CDR3 bases: TGTGCCAGTAGAATATCAGGGGAAGGGAGCAATCAGCCCCAGCATTTT. The V call is TRBV19, the J call TRBJ1-5; possibly TRBD1 for D (6 bases). CDR1 is LNHDA and CDR2 is SQIVND in the germline V gene (reference sequence). The CDR3 runs to 16 residues. The V end lost 6 bases, the J end lost 1 base, and 16 bases lay between the germline ends. Variable domain in full (rest from reference TRBV19 and TRBJ1-5): DGGITQSPKYLFRKEGQNVTLSCEQNLNHDAMYWYRQDPGQGLRLIYYSQIVNDFQKGDIAEGYSVSREKKESFPLTVTSAQKNPTAFYLCASRISGEGSNQPQHFGDGTRLSIL.

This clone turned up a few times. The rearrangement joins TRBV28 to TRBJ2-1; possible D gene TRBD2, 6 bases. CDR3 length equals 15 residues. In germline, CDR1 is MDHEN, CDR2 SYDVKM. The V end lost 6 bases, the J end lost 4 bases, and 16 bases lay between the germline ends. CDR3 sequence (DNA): TGTGCCAGCAGGAAGAGGCGGGGCGCGTACAATGAGCAGTTCTTC. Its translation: CASRKRRGAYNEQFF.

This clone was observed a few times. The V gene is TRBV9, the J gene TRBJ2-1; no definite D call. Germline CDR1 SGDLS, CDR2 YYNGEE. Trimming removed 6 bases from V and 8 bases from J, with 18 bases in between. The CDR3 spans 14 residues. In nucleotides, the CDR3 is TGTGCCAGCACCCAAGACTGGAATCCCGATGAGCAGTTCTTC. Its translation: CASTQDWNPDEQFF.

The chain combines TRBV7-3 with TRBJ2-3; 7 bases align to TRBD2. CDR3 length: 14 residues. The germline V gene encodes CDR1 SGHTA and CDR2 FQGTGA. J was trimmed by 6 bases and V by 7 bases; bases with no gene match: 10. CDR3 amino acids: CASKGGSEGDTQYF. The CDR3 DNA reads TGTGCCAGCAAGGGCGGGAGTGAAGGGGATACGCAGTATTTT.

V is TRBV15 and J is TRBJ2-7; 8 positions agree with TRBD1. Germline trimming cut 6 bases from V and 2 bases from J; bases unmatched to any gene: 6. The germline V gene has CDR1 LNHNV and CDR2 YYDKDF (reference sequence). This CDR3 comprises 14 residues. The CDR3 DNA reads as TGTGCCACCAGACAAGCAGGGGGCACCTACGAGCAGTACTTC. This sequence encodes CATRQAGGTYEQYF.

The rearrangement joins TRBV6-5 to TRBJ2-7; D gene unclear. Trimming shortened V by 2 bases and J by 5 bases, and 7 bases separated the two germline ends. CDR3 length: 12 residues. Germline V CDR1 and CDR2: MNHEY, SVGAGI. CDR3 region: CASSYSAHEQYF. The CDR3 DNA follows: TGTGCCAGCAGTTACAGCGCTCACGAGCAGTACTTC.

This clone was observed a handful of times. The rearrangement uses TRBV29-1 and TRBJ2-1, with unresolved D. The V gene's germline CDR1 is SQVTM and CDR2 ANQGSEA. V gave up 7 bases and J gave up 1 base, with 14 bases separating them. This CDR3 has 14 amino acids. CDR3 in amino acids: CSALMSESYNEQFF. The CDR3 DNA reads TGCAGCGCCCTTATGAGCGAATCCTACAATGAGCAGTTCTTC.

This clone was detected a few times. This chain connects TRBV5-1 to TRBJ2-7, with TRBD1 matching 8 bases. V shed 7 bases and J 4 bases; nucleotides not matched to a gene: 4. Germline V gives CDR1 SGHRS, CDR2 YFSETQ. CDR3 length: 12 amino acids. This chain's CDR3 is CASRDRGYEQYF. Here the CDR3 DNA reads TGCGCCAGCCGAGACAGGGGTTACGAGCAGTACTTC.

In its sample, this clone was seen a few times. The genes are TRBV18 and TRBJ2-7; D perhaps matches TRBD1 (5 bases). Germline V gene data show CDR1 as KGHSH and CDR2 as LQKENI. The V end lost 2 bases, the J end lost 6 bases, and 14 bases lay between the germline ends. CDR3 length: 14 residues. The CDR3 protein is CASSPSGKKSEQYF. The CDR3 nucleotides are TGTGCCAGCTCACCATCAGGGAAGAAGAGCGAGCAGTACTTC. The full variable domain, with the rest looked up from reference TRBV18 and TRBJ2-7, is NAGVMQNPRHLVRRRGQEARLRCSPMKGHSHVYWYRQLPEEGLKFMVYLQKENIIDESGMPKERFSAEFPKEGPSILRIQQVVRGDSAAYFCASSPSGKKSEQYFGPGTRLTVT.